What follows are 5 T cell receptor beta chains derived from one specimen sequenced in a study of T-cell reconstitution after alpha-beta-depleted transplantation in children. The TCRbeta library was prepared with unique molecular identifiers. From the PCR reads, TCRdb called clonotypes with MiXCR, one entry per CDR3 protein. The sample yields approximately 400,000 distinct CDR3 sequences, approximately 10% seen once. The specimen comprised PBMCs from the stem cell graft donor, sampled from the stem cell graft. The receptors were gathered from a human donor who donated a stem cell graft to a child with acute myeloid leukemia.

This clonotype was counted between two and nine times. The chain is built from TRBV20-1 and TRBJ2-3, with 8 bases aligning to TRBD2. V was clipped by 0 bases and J by 1 base; unmatched bases: 9. This CDR3 is 17 amino acids long. Germline lookup yields CDR1 DFQATT and CDR2 SNEGSKA (reference sequence). The CDR3 DNA is TGCAGTGCTAGAGATAGCAATAGCGGGATGGGCACAGATACGCAGTATTTT. Translated, it gives CSARDSNSGMGTDTQYF.

At least ten counts were recorded for this clonotype. The chain is built from TRBV5-5 and TRBJ1-4, with TRBD1 matching 7 bases. In germline, CDR1 is SGHKS, CDR2 YYEKEE (reference sequence). V shed 1 base and J 4 bases; nucleotides not matched to a gene: 7. The CDR3 has 16 residues. The CDR3, as DNA: TGTGCCAGCAGCTTGTCACTACAGGGGTTTAATGAAAAACTGTTTTTT. Translation gives CASSLSLQGFNEKLFF. Full variable domain (rest looked up from reference TRBV5-5 and TRBJ1-4): DAGVTQSPTHLIKTRGQQVTLRCSPISGHKSVSWYQQVLGQGPQFIFQYYEKEERGRGNFPDRFSARQFPNYSSELNVNALLLGDSALYLCASSLSLQGFNEKLFFGSGTQLSVL.

The V call is TRBV20-1, the J call TRBJ2-2; D gene uncertain. The CDR3 has 15 residues. Between the trimmed V and J ends, which lost 0 bases and 1 base, there was a span of 9 bases. Germline values: CDR1 DFQATT, CDR2 SNEGSKA (reference sequence). CDR3 in DNA: TGCAGTGCTAGAGACGGGCGGTGGAACACCGGGGAGCTGTTTTTT. It translates to CSARDGRWNTGELFF.

This clonotype has more than one count but fewer than ten. V is TRBV7-3 and J is TRBJ2-3, with TRBD2 matching over 9 bases. CDR1 and CDR2 (germline): SGHTA, FQGTGA. The CDR3 contains 15 residues. V shed 5 bases and J 2 bases; nucleotides not matched to a gene: 5. CDR3 coding DNA: TGTGCCAGCAGCCGAGGGACTAGCTACACAGATACGCAGTATTTT. It yields the protein CASSRGTSYTDTQYF.

The CDR3 coding sequence is TGTGCCAGCAGCGTAATTAAGCGGGAGGGCCTCGATGAGCAGTTCTTC. Translated: CASSVIKREGLDEQFF. The rearrangement links TRBV9 to TRBJ2-1, with 10 bases that match TRBD2. The germline gives CDR1 SGDLS, CDR2 YYNGEE. The CDR3 is 16 residues long. Trimming cost V 1 base and J 8 bases; bases outside gene matches: 9.